The clone carrying this T cell receptor (beta chain) is judged large. These data originate in a study of CD8+ T cells in alopecia areata. V gave up 4 bases and J gave up 0 bases, with 9 bases separating them. CDR1 and CDR2 from the germline V gene are SGHDN and FVKESK. CDR3 length: 15 residues. Sample treatment: oral pan-JAK inhibitor, 5-10 mg twice daily. Sampling of alopecia areata patients yielded lesional scalp punch biopsies as well as peripheral blood. Extracted RNA was reverse transcribed, and the resulting cDNA served as sequencing template. Measured with immunoSEQ multiplex PCR; TCRdb has only the in-frame clones, and not every one. Of some 4,200 clones in the sample, about three fifths were seen once.

Material: skin, obtained at week 4, from a patient treated with tofacitinib. This TCR derives from a human donor with alopecia areata. This chain links TRBV14 with TRBJ1-4; D is uncertain. CDR3 sequence reads: CASSPRKATNEKLFF. Written as DNA, the CDR3 is TGTGCCAGCAGCCCCAGAAAAGCAACTAATGAAAAACTGTTTTTT.